These 10 T cell receptor beta chains share one sample of origin, sequenced in a study of blood T cell repertoires in COVID-19. TCRdb keeps only in-frame clones here, not all; method: immunoSEQ multiplex PCR. This sample has hundreds of thousands of clones; around 90% occur once, and the top ten carry approximately 2%. The sample consisted of PBMCs or T cells enriched from blood (not recorded which). All receptors come from a woman younger than 35 with acute COVID-19.

The rearrangement uses TRBV5-8 and TRBJ1-3; the D gene is possibly TRBD1 (5 bases). CDR1 and CDR2 from the germline V gene are SGHTS and YDEGEE. This CDR3 has 13 residues. V was cut by 4 bases and J by 4 bases, with 9 bases left in between. The CDR3 protein is CASSLKGGNTIYF. DNA of the CDR3: TGTGCCAGCAGCCTAAAGGGGGGAAACACCATATATTTT.

The J gene is TRBJ1-2, the V gene TRBV19, with D possibly being TRBD1 (6 bases). The CDR3 has 15 residues. CDR1 and CDR2 from the germline V gene are LNHDA and SQIVND (reference sequence). The V and J ends lost 2 bases and 6 bases respectively, with 16 bases between them. The CDR3 coding sequence is TGTGCCAGTAGTATATCCCGGGGACAAGGACATGGCTACACCTTC. Residues: CASSISRGQGHGYTF.

The chain combines TRBV30 with TRBJ2-1, with D perhaps matching TRBD2 (5 bases). Germline V lookup: CDR1 GTSNPN, CDR2 SVGIG (reference sequence). V was pared by 0 bases and J by 3 bases, with 9 bases between. This CDR3 region has 14 residues. The CDR3 sequence is CAWSVGRDYNEQFF. The DNA of the CDR3 is TGTGCCTGGAGTGTAGGACGGGACTACAATGAGCAGTTCTTC.

The chain employs TRBV5-1 and TRBJ2-5, with D maybe TRBD2 (6 bases). V gave up 4 bases and J gave up 1 base, with 14 bases separating them. The CDR3 has 15 residues. Germline V CDR1 and CDR2: SGHRS, YFSETQ. CDR3 protein: CASSTTSQTQETQYF. In nucleotides, the CDR3 is TGCGCCAGCAGCACGACTAGTCAGACCCAAGAGACCCAGTACTTC.

The chain links TRBV12-5 to TRBJ2-3; tentatively, D is TRBD1 (6 bases). The germline gives CDR1 LGHNT, CDR2 FRNRAP. The CDR3 spans 16 residues. The germline V and J ends were trimmed by 0 bases and 1 base, with 11 bases remaining between them. CDR3 sequence: CASGLVLQGGTDTQYF. CDR3 bases: TGTGCTAGTGGTTTGGTACTACAGGGCGGCACAGATACGCAGTATTTT.

The V call is TRBV3-1 (or the pseudogene TRBV3-2), the J call TRBJ2-1; no clear D. There are 16 residues in the CDR3. The germline V gene has CDR1 LGHDT and CDR2 YNNKEL (reference sequence). V was clipped by 2 bases and J by 0 bases, with 11 bases between them. The CDR3 is CASSQIKLSSYNEQFF. The CDR3 bases are TGTGCCAGCAGCCAAATCAAGTTGAGCTCCTACAATGAGCAGTTCTTC.

The J gene is TRBJ1-5, the V gene TRBV6-5; 10 nucleotides line up with TRBD1. V was clipped by 8 bases and J by 3 bases; unmatched bases: 7. The CDR3 runs to 15 residues. The germline CDR1 and CDR2 sequences are MNHEY and SVGAGI. For the CDR3, the DNA is TGTGCCAGCCGGGACAGGGGCCGCCCCAATCAGCCCCAGCATTTT. It codes for CASRDRGRPNQPQHF.

In its sample, this clone was seen once. V and J are TRBV7-6 and TRBJ2-7; D possibly corresponds to TRBD1 (6 bases). The V gene's germline CDR1 is SGHVS and CDR2 FNYEAQ. V lost 5 bases, J lost 9 bases, and 14 bases lay in between. CDR3 size: 12 residues. The CDR3 is CASSPIQGRQYF. DNA of the CDR3: TGTGCCAGCAGCCCTATACAGGGAAGGCAGTACTTC.

The genes are TRBV7-2 and TRBJ1-2, with 9 bases matching TRBD1. CDR1 and CDR2 from the germline V gene are SGHTA and FQGNSA. This CDR3 region has 15 residues. The V segment lost 3 bases and the J segment 6 bases; nucleotides outside the gene matches: 8. CDR3 coding DNA: TGTGCCAGCAGCTTCCTTCCTCGACAGGGGGATGGCTACACCTTC. Amino acid sequence: CASSFLPRQGDGYTF.

The rearrangement uses TRBV6-5 and TRBJ1-6, with D possibly matching TRBD1 (6 bases). Trimming stripped 6 bases from V and 7 bases from J, with 13 bases between. This CDR3 is built from 14 residues. The V gene's germline CDR1 is MNHEY and CDR2 SVGAGI. The CDR3 region is CASSRGGANSPLHF. The CDR3, as DNA: TGTGCCAGCAGCCGGGGGGGGGCAAATTCACCCCTCCACTTT.